This T cell receptor (beta chain) stems from a study of monozygotic twins with inflammatory bowel disease. Regarding the study as a whole: IBD patients shared fewer clonotypes with other individuals than healthy twins, especially patients with disease activity signs.

Notes on this clonotype: What it recognizes is unknown.

The CDR3 covers 15 residues. Germline V lookup: CDR1 MDHEN, CDR2 SYDVKM. Donors each gave 2 to 2.5 ml of blood. The template switching step added UMIs that contained a 6-nucleotide sample barcode. No DNA is given; TCRdb re-called the 5' RACE reads and lists each CDR3 protein once. The sample totals approximately 390,000 distinct CDR3 sequences. The source is a human donor with ulcerative colitis or Crohn's disease, or a healthy co-twin of an affected twin (not recorded which). The sample consisted of blood. V and J are TRBV28 and TRBJ2-1. Here the CDR3 reads CASSFYVGSYNEQFF.